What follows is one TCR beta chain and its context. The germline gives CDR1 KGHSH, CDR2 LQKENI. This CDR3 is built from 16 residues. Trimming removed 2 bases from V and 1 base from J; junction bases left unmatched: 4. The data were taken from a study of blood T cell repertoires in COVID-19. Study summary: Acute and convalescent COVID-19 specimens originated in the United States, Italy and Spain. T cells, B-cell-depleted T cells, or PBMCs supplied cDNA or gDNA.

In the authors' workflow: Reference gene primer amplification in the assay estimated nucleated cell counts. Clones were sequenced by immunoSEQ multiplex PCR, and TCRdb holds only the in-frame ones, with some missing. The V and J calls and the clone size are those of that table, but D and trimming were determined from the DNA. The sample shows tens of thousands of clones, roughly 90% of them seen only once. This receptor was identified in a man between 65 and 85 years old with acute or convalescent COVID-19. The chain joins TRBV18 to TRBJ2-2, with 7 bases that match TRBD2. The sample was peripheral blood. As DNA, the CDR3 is TGTGCCAGCTCACCAGAATTAGCGGGGAACACCGGGGAGCTGTTTTTT. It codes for CASSPELAGNTGELFF.